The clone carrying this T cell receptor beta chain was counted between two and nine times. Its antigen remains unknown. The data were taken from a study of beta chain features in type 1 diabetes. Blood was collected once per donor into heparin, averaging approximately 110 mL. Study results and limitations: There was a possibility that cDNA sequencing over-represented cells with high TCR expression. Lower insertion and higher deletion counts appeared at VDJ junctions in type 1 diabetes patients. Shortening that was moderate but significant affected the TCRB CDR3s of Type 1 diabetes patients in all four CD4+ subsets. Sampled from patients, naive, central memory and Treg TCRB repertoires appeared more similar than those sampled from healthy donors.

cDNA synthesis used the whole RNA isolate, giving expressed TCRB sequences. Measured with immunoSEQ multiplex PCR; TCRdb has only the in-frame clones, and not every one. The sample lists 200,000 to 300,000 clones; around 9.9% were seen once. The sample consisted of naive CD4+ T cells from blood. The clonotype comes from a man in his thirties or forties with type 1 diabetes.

For the CDR3, the DNA is TGTGCCAGCAGCTTAATCGGGAGCGGGGGAGAGCAGTACTTC. It translates to CASSLIGSGGEQYF. The chain has TRBV7-2 and TRBJ2-7, with 8 bases fitting TRBD2. The J segment lost 7 bases and the V segment lost 2 bases, leaving 7 bases of the junction unmatched. The CDR3 has 14 amino acids. Germline V gene sequence: CDR1 SGHTA, CDR2 FQGNSA.